This TCR beta chain was observed in a study of blood T cells in healthy people across ages (dated by TCRdb to between 2014 and 2017). A note on the overall study: In model experiments, template switching captured roughly one uniquely barcoded TCR beta cDNA molecule for every two T cells. To track age-related changes in TCR beta repertoire diversity, the study relied on deep sequencing normalized with unique cDNA molecular identifiers. Donors were grouped into four age groups: young (average 16 years), middle-aged (39), aged (about 59) and long-lived (around 80). To avoid experimental bias, donors of different ages were spread randomly across the sequencing lanes. Using the same blood draw, the study looked at two additional independent replicas of 1 million unique cDNA reads for two donors, one aged 18 to 30 and the other aged 80 or older. Study-wide findings and limitations: A strong correlation was found between observed TCR beta diversity and the percentage of naive T cells measured by flow cytometry. Conclusive comparison of naive and antigen-experienced compartments was prevented by the profiling of bulk unsorted PBMCs. Total diversity estimates from one million sequenced T cells were considered lower bounds and underestimates. Compared with the aged group, the long-lived group had more naive CD4+ T cells, fewer expanded clones and increased TCR diversity, suggesting age selection. Because donor CMV infection status was unknown, age-related changes in expanded clonotypes were potentially confounded. As age increased, observed TCR beta diversity per million T cells dropped in a roughly linear way, and a significant reduction was already evident by age about 40.

The library was produced with 5' RACE. The reads were generated on an Illumina HiSeq 2500. A second about 7 to 12 cycle PCR used a sample-barcoded 5' primer and a J-beta primer mix. A unique molecular identifier was introduced onto each TCR beta cDNA molecule by a template-switch 5' adaptor carrying 12 random nucleotides. Each sample yielded at least 3 million CDR3-containing paired-end reads. First-strand cDNA synthesis was performed from all RNA using the Mint cDNA synthesis kit, with priming by a TRBC-specific oligonucleotide. Following uracil-DNA glycosylase treatment, all cDNA underwent a first 18-cycle PCR with the universal primers M1SS and BC2_uni_R. On the study's bioinformatics: Normalization of each sample was performed by random selection of 1 million high-quality reads, each carrying a distinct molecular identifier. Instead of being binned into consensus sequences, reads with shared molecular identifiers were discarded. MiTCR, run with a Q25 quality threshold and the strictest error-elimination algorithm, handled CDR3 identification, clonotype clustering and error correction. Lower-bound total TCR beta diversity was estimated with a nonparametric unseen species model using Euler transformation. TCRdb handled the public reads itself, with Q25 trimming in fastp and clone calling in MiXCR, and kept productive beta chains. Each entry is one CDR3 protein sequence, shown with its most common DNA and genes. These V and J calls are TCRdb output, not the study's own analysis. Present in this sample are under 850,000 distinct CDR3 sequences, 35% to 40% of which were seen just once. The top ten clones comprise roughly 13% of the sample.

Donors were 39 systemically healthy Caucasian individuals from Russia aged roughly 6 to 95 years. Approximately 10 milliliters of peripheral blood were collected from each donor into EDTA-treated Vacutainer tubes. PBMCs were isolated by Ficoll-Paque density-gradient centrifugation, with at least 7 million obtained per sample. Trizol reagent was used to extract total RNA from the PBMCs, yielding at least 6 micrograms per sample. For every donor, an aliquot of PBMCs went through flow cytometry to measure the percentages of naive CD45RAhigh/CD27high T cells. Turning to this clonotype: The specificity of this receptor is unknown. Base-call qualities are not available, and no considerably larger clone is one nucleotide away.

V is cut by 5 bases and J by 6 bases, and the space between the germline ends is 14 bases. From the cysteine through the phenylalanine, the CDR3 covers 14 amino acids. Only CDR3 DNA is held: 42 bases, read in frame from base 1. This receptor was taken from a man younger than 30 in good health. This chain joins TRBV12-3 or TRBV12-4 to TRBJ2-1, with the D gene call left open. Sequenced: blood. The DNA sequence is TGTGCCAGCAGTCTAACCCCCGGTATCAATGAGCAGTTCTTC. Its amino acids are CASSLTPGINEQFF.